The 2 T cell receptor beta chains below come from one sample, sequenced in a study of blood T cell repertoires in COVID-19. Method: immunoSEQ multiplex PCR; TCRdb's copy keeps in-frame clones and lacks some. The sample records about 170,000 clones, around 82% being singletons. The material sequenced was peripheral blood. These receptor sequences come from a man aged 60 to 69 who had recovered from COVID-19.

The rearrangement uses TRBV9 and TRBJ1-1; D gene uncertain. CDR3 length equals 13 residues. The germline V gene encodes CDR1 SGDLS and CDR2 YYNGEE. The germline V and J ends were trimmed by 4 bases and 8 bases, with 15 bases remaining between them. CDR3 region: CASSYQVAGEAFF. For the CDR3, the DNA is TGTGCCAGCAGCTACCAGGTGGCGGGCGAAGCTTTCTTT.

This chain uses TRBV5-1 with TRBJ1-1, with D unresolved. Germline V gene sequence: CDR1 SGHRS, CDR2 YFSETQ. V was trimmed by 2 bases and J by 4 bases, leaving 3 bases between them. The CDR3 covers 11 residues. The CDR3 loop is CASSFGTEAFF. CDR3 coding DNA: TGCGCCAGCAGCTTCGGCACTGAAGCTTTCTTT.